This T cell receptor (beta chain) was identified in a study of blood T cell repertoires in COVID-19. The CDR3 has 12 residues. V was trimmed by 4 bases and J by 6 bases, leaving 8 bases between them. Sequencing used immunoSEQ multiplex PCR; TCRdb keeps in-frame clones, though not all of them. The sample comprises 170,000 or so clones, 87% of which are singletons, and under 15% rests with the top ten. The sequencing sample was made of peripheral blood. The receptor's source is a woman aged 70-85 years with COVID-19, enrolled during active disease. V usage is TRBV12-3 or TRBV12-4 and J usage is TRBJ2-3; no reliable D call. DNA for the CDR3: TGTGCCAGCAGTTCGACTCGGGATACGCAGTATTTT. Translating it yields CASSSTRDTQYF.